The 4 T cell receptor beta chains presented below share a single source sample, sequenced in a study of blood T cell repertoires in COVID-19. This table comes from immunoSEQ multiplex PCR, and its TCRdb copy is limited to in-frame clones, with some not included. The table has around 120,000 clones, about 78% seen once. The sequencing sample was made of peripheral blood. All receptors derive from a man in his sixties or seventies with acute or convalescent COVID-19.

This clone appeared a few times. The chain joins TRBV5-4 to TRBJ1-1, with a weak D call TRBD1 (6 bases). Germline lookup yields CDR1 SGHNT and CDR2 YYREEE (reference sequence). CDR3 length equals 13 residues. V was trimmed by 4 bases and J by 3 bases, leaving 10 bases between them. The DNA of the CDR3 is TGTGCCAGCAGCGCAGGACAGTACACTGAAGCTTTCTTT. Encoded protein: CASSAGQYTEAFF.

The gene calls are TRBV30 and TRBJ2-2; D remains ambiguous. Germline assignment: CDR1 GTSNPN and CDR2 SVGIG (reference sequence). V dropped 1 base and J dropped 6 bases, with 9 bases sitting between them. The CDR3 has 13 residues. The CDR3 loop reads CAWSGVGPGELFF. CDR3 nucleotides: TGTGCCTGGAGTGGTGTGGGCCCCGGGGAGCTGTTTTTT.

This clone was counted between two and nine times. This chain connects TRBV30 to TRBJ2-1; D remains ambiguous. CDR1 is GTSNPN and CDR2 is SVGIG in the germline V gene (reference sequence). Trimming removed 3 bases at V and 1 base at J, with 10 bases between. The CDR3 is 14 amino acids. The CDR3 DNA sequence: TGTGCCTGGAGATGGGCCAGTTCCTACAATGAGCAGTTCTTC. It yields the protein CAWRWASSYNEQFF.

V is TRBV3-1 (or the pseudogene TRBV3-2) and J is TRBJ1-2; TRBD1 agrees at 9 bases. The CDR3 has 17 residues. The V segment lost 0 bases and the J segment 1 base; nucleotides outside the gene matches: 6. In germline, CDR1 is LGHDT, CDR2 YNNKEL (reference sequence). For the CDR3, the DNA is TGTGCCAGCAGCCAAGAACAGGGGGCGCTTGGTAACTATGGCTACACCTTC. It yields the protein CASSQEQGALGNYGYTF.